The 20 T cell receptor beta chains below all came from one sample that was sequenced in a study of blood T cells in healthy people across ages (dated by TCRdb to 2014 to 2015). The library was built by means of 5' RACE. The sequencing machine was an Illumina HiSeq 2500. A second PCR of about 6 to 12 cycles was run with a J-beta primer mix and a sample-barcoded 5' primer. The public sequencing data were trimmed at Q25 with fastp and processed into clonotypes with MiXCR by TCRdb, which kept only in-frame beta chains. Each CDR3 protein gets just one entry, which takes the most common genes and DNA from the rows behind it. The sample yields approximately 900,000 distinct CDR3 sequences; under 50% were counted once. The ten largest account for roughly 12% of the sample. What was sequenced was blood. The receptor source for this set is a man aged 25-45 years in good health.

There are many counts of this clonotype. It may be a read error: a sequence one base away is much more abundant. This rearrangement joins TRBV7-9 to TRBJ2-3; D call uncertain. The CDR3 spans 15 residues. V was cut by 5 bases and J by 0 bases, with 12 bases left in between. Germline V gives CDR1 SEHNR, CDR2 FQNEAQ (reference sequence). The CDR3 coding sequence is TGTGCCAGCAGCCCCCTCGGTGGGAGCACAGATACGCAGTATTTT. Translation gives CASSPLGGSTDTQYF.

This clonotype was recorded a few times. This chain uses TRBV29-1 with TRBJ2-5; 11 bases agree with TRBD2. Germline assignment: CDR1 SQVTM and CDR2 ANQGSEA. The ends lost 6 bases at V and 3 bases at J; junction bases unmatched: 6. CDR3 size: 14 residues. The CDR3 DNA sequence: TGCAGCGTGGCGGGACTAGCGGCTAAAGAGACCCAGTACTTC. Its translation: CSVAGLAAKETQYF.

This chain connects TRBV2 to TRBJ2-4; D ambiguous. Trimming took 6 bases from V and 0 from J, leaving 12 bases between them. From germline, CDR1 is SNHLY and CDR2 FYNNEI. This CDR3 is built from 15 residues. This CDR3 is CASRVESLAKNIQYF. DNA of the CDR3: TGTGCCAGCAGAGTCGAGTCTTTAGCCAAAAACATTCAGTACTTC.

The chain joins TRBV5-1 to TRBJ2-1; no definite D call. Germline CDR1 SGHRS, CDR2 YFSETQ. V dropped 1 base and J dropped 5 bases, with 13 bases sitting between them. This CDR3 region has 15 residues. The CDR3, as DNA: TGCGCCAGCAGCTTGTCTGGAAATCCTAACAATGAGCAGTTCTTC. Protein: CASSLSGNPNNEQFF.

The gene calls are TRBV5-1 and TRBJ2-4; D call uncertain. Gene TRBJ2-7 matches the end of the DNA better, so the J call may be wrong. Looked up from germline, CDR1 is SGHRS and CDR2 is YFSETQ. The CDR3 runs to 15 residues. The DNA of the CDR3 is TGCGCCAGCAGCTTGGAGCTAGATAGACCCTACGAGCAGTACTTC. Translating it yields CASSLELDRPYEQYF.

This chain connects TRBV29-1 to TRBJ1-1; D gene ambiguous. The V gene's germline CDR1 is SQVTM and CDR2 ANQGSEA. The CDR3 totals 10 residues. V was trimmed by 6 bases and J by 9 bases, leaving 11 bases between them. CDR3 sequence: CSVDHGQAFF. CDR3 sequence (DNA): TGCAGCGTAGACCACGGCCAAGCTTTCTTT.

This clonotype was counted a few times. This chain connects TRBV29-1 to TRBJ2-3; D ambiguous. V lost 1 base and J lost 0, with 14 bases in between. Germline V lookup: CDR1 SQVTM, CDR2 ANQGSEA. The CDR3 contains 16 residues. The CDR3 spells CSVEGTHQLSTDTQYF. As DNA, the CDR3 is TGCAGCGTTGAAGGTACCCACCAACTCAGCACAGATACGCAGTATTTT.

This clonotype appeared a few times. This sequence joins TRBV9 and TRBJ2-2; the D gene is possibly TRBD1 (6 bases). CDR1 is SGDLS, CDR2 YYNGEE, per germline. This CDR3 region has 14 residues. Trimming took 4 bases from V and 4 from J, leaving 11 bases between them. Here the CDR3 reads CASSPRQVTGELFF. In nucleotides, the CDR3 is TGTGCCAGCAGCCCCAGACAGGTCACCGGGGAGCTGTTTTTT.

This clonotype was seen only a few times. The chain employs TRBV6-6 and TRBJ2-3; tentative D call: TRBD1 (5 bases). Trimming left V 0 bases short and J 1 base short, with 11 bases between. Germline V gene sequence: CDR1 MNHNY, CDR2 SVGAGI (reference sequence). This CDR3 comprises 16 residues. The CDR3 here is CASSYSGQGGTDTQYF. The DNA for the CDR3 is TGTGCCAGCAGTTACTCGGGGCAGGGCGGCACAGATACGCAGTATTTT.

The V and J genes are TRBV7-2 and TRBJ1-2; 9 nucleotides match TRBD1. J was trimmed by 2 bases and V by 1 base; bases with no gene match: 8. Germline V lookup: CDR1 SGHTA, CDR2 FQGNSA. The CDR3 totals 17 residues. The CDR3 here is CASSLDGGQGLNYGYTF. CDR3 DNA sequence: TGTGCCAGCAGCTTAGACGGTGGACAGGGGCTAAACTATGGCTACACCTTC.

This clonotype has ten or more counts. The V call is TRBV29-1, the J call TRBJ2-3; D uncertain. Germline V gene lookup returns CDR1 SQVTM and CDR2 ANQGSEA. This CDR3 is 13 amino acids long. V shed 0 bases and J shed 3 bases, with 7 bases lying between them. The CDR3 DNA reads TGCAGCGTTGAAGATCAGGTTACAGATACGCAGTATTTT. It is translated as CSVEDQVTDTQYF.

V and J are TRBV6-1 and TRBJ2-4, with no clear D. This CDR3 spans 15 amino acids. The V gene's germline CDR1 is MNHNS and CDR2 SASEGT. V was shortened by 6 bases and J by 5 bases, with 17 bases between the two germline ends. The CDR3 DNA reads as TGTGCCAGCAGCCTAACTGGACGGCTACAAAACATTCAGTACTTC. Encoded protein: CASSLTGRLQNIQYF.

This rearrangement joins TRBV6-2 or TRBV6-3 to TRBJ2-3; a possible D gene is TRBD1 (7 bases). The V gene's germline CDR1 is MNHEY and CDR2 SVGEGT. This CDR3 has 15 residues. Trimming cost V 2 bases and J 5 bases, with 14 bases left between them. CDR3 sequence (DNA): TGTGCCAGCAGTTACGCGGGGACAGCTAGAGATACGCAGTATTTT. Translating gives CASSYAGTARDTQYF.

The chain is built from TRBV12-3 or TRBV12-4 and TRBJ2-2, with D possibly being TRBD2 (6 bases). The CDR3 spans 17 residues. V lost 5 bases to trimming and J lost 5 bases, with 21 bases between them. The DNA of the CDR3 is TGTGCCAGCAGTCCACCCGGGGGAACTCCTTTTACCGGGGAGCTGTTTTTT. This gives the protein CASSPPGGTPFTGELFF.

The genes are TRBV7-9 and TRBJ2-5; 7 nucleotides match TRBD2. Per the germline V gene, CDR1 is SEHNR and CDR2 is FQNEAQ (reference sequence). The CDR3 length is 14 residues. Germline trimming cut 3 bases from V and 6 bases from J; bases unmatched to any gene: 7. The CDR3 reads CASSLLTSEKTQYF. CDR3 in DNA: TGTGCCAGCAGCTTGCTCACTAGCGAGAAGACCCAGTACTTC. Full variable domain (missing parts from reference TRBV7-9 and TRBJ2-5): DTGVSQNPRHKITKRGQNVTFRCDPISEHNRLYWYRQTLGQGPEFLTYFQNEAQLEKSRLLSDRFSAERPKGSFSTLEIQRTEQGDSAMYLCASSLLTSEKTQYFGPGTRLLVL.

This clonotype was seen only a few times. The rearrangement links TRBV12-3 or TRBV12-4 to TRBJ1-4, with a possible D match to TRBD1 (5 bases). The ends were cut back, 5 bases at V and 4 bases at J, with 8 bases in the middle. CDR3 length: 13 amino acids. The CDR3, as DNA: TGTGCCAGCAGTGGGGCCCTTAATGAAAAACTGTTTTTT. It is translated as CASSGALNEKLFF.

This clonotype was counted a few times. The chain recombines TRBV28 with TRBJ1-2, with D uncertain. The length of the CDR3 is 13 residues. The germline V and J ends were trimmed by 8 bases and 0 bases, with 10 bases remaining between them. Germline V CDR1 and CDR2: MDHEN, SYDVKM. The CDR3 DNA reads TGTGCCAGCGGGGTACCAGCTAACTATGGCTACACCTTC. It yields the protein CASGVPANYGYTF.

Only a few counts were recorded for this clonotype. This chain links TRBV20-1 with TRBJ1-2, with TRBD1 as a possible D gene (6 bases). The V gene's germline CDR1 is DFQATT and CDR2 SNEGSKA (reference sequence). V lost 1 base and J lost 7, with 16 bases in between. This CDR3 has 14 amino acids. The CDR3 nucleotides read TGCAGTGCTAGAGTCCCCAGACAGGACGGTGGCTACACCTTC. It yields the protein CSARVPRQDGGYTF.

This clonotype came up a few times. The chain recombines TRBV27 with TRBJ2-3, with 7 bases matching TRBD1. Germline loops: CDR1 MNHEY, CDR2 SMNVEV (reference sequence). Unmatched junction bases numbered 3, after V lost 5 bases and J lost 4 bases. This CDR3 region has 13 residues. CDR3 nucleotide sequence: TGTGCCAGCAGTCCTGACAGGGCAGATACGCAGTATTTT. Amino acid sequence: CASSPDRADTQYF.

This sequence joins TRBV10-3 and TRBJ2-7, with D hard to call. Per the germline V gene, CDR1 is ENHRY and CDR2 is SYGVKD. V was clipped by 6 bases and J by 0 bases, with 12 bases between them. The CDR3 length is 14 residues. The CDR3 region is CAIRSVNSSYEQYF. The CDR3 DNA sequence: TGTGCCATCAGATCAGTCAATAGCTCCTACGAGCAGTACTTC.